This TCR beta chain was sequenced during a study of cytomegalovirus exposure and HLA in healthy donors. Study-wide results and limits: Confirmation in vitro established that a few CMV-associated chains were specific for CMV antigens. High specificity and sensitivity for cytomegalovirus status were reported for the classifier. Being productive about 87% or about 30% of the time was typical of most TCR beta V segments in an earlier analysis. For TCR beta chains, V- and J-gene trimming was later linked to a missense DCLRE1C variant.

This CDR3 comprises 15 residues. The V gene's germline CDR1 is SGDLS and CDR2 YYNGEE. J lost 1 base, V lost 0 bases, and 3 bases had no gene match. This clone was seen only a few times. Its specificity is unknown. The PCR was carried out with 60 Vbeta primers and 13 Jbeta primers. Using immunoSEQ multiplex PCR, the repertoire was profiled, and TCRdb retains in-frame clones only, with some absent. The table shows some 90,000 clones, with around 77% occurring only once. The specimen was PBMCs. The receptor comes from a man between 25 and 39 years old in good health and CMV-seronegative. The rearrangement joins TRBV9 to TRBJ1-1; 7 nucleotides match TRBD1. CDR3 bases: TGTGCCAGCAGCGTAGGTGGACAGGCGAACACTGAAGCTTTCTTT. Its translation is CASSVGGQANTEAFF.